This T cell receptor (beta chain) was recovered during a study of shared clonotypes between healthy human individuals. The germline gives CDR1 LNHDA, CDR2 SQIVND (reference sequence). J gave up 5 bases and V 7 bases, and 12 bases lay outside the gene matches. This CDR3 is 16 amino acids long. Donors had no recently reported acute infections or vaccinations and were HIV-negative. Naive CD45RA+ and memory CD45RA-negative subsets were split from CD4+ cells. The protocol was immunoSEQ multiplex PCR, while the TCRdb copy is restricted to in-frame clones and leaves out a portion. The table has some 2,500,000 clones, approximately 93% seen once.

The sequencing input was naive CD4+ T cells from PBMCs. Subset described: CD45RA+ positively selected. V and J are TRBV19 and TRBJ2-3; 10 bases are shared with TRBD2. The receptor's source is a man younger than 30 in good health. Some clones in this sample may be carry-over from other donors' samples. CDR3 coding DNA: TGTGCCAGTACCCCGGGAAAGCGGGAGGGCCTAGATACGCAGTATTTT. Translating gives CASTPGKREGLDTQYF.